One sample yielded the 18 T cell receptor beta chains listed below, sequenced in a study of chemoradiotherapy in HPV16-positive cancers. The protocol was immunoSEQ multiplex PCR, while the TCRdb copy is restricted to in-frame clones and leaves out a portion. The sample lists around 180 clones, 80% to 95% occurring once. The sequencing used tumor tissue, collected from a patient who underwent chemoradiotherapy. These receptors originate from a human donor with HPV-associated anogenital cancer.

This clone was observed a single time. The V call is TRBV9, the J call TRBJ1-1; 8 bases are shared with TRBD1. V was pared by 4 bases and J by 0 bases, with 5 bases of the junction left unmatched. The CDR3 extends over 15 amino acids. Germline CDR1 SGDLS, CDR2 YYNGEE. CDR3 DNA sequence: TGTGCCAGCAGCCCTCACAGGGGGATGAACACTGAAGCTTTCTTT. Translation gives CASSPHRGMNTEAFF.

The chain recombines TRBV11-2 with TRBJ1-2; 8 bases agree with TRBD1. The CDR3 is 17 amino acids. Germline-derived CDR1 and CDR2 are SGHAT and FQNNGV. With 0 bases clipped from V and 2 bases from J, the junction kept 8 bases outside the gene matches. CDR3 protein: CASSLDLTGAMNYGYTF. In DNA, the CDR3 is TGTGCCAGCAGCTTAGATCTGACAGGGGCGATGAACTATGGCTACACCTTC.

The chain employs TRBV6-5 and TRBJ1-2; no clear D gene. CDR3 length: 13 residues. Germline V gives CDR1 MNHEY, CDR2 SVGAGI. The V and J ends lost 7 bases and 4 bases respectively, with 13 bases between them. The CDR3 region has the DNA TGTGCCAGCAAGGAAGAGGGTGGCTATGGCTACACCTTC. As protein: CASKEEGGYGYTF.

DNA of the CDR3: TGTGCCAGCAGCAGCGCGGAGACTGGGAGTTTTGGCTACACCTTC. Its protein is CASSSAETGSFGYTF. The genes are TRBV7-2 and TRBJ1-2; D is unclear. The V end was cut by 5 bases, the J end by 7 bases, with 20 bases between. Germline V CDR1 and CDR2: SGHTA, FQGNSA. The CDR3 contains 15 residues.

CDR3 sequence (DNA): TGCGCCAGCAGCCAGGGGTCGGACACCGGGGAGCTGTTTTTT. Translating it yields CASSQGSDTGELFF. The J gene is TRBJ2-2, the V gene TRBV4-3, with unresolved D. Germline CDR1 and CDR2: LGHNA and YSLEER. Deletions cut 3 bases from V and 3 bases from J, with 8 bases between. The CDR3 contains 14 residues.

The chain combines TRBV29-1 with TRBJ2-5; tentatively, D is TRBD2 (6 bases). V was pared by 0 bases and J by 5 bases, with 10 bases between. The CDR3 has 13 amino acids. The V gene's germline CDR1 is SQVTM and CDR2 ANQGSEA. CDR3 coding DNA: TGCAGCGTTGAAGATAGGGCGGGGGAGACCCAGTACTTC. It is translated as CSVEDRAGETQYF.

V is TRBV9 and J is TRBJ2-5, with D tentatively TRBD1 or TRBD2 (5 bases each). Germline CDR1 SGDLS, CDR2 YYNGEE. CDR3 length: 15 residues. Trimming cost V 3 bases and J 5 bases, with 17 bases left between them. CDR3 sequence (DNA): TGTGCCAGCAGCGCCTGGAAGGGGACGCGGGAGACCCAGTACTTC. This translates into CASSAWKGTRETQYF.

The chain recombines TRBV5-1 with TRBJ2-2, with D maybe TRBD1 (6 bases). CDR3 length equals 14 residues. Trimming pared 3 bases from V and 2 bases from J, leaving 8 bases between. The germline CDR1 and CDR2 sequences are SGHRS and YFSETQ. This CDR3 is CASSSGQNTGELFF. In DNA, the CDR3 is TGCGCCAGCAGCTCGGGACAAAACACCGGGGAGCTGTTTTTT.

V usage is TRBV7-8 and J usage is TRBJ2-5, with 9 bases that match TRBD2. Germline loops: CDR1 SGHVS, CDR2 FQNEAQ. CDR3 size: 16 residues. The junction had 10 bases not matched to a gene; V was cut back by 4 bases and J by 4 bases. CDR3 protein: CASSSWGRGGGETQYF. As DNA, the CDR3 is TGTGCCAGCAGCTCCTGGGGGCGCGGGGGGGGAGAGACCCAGTACTTC.

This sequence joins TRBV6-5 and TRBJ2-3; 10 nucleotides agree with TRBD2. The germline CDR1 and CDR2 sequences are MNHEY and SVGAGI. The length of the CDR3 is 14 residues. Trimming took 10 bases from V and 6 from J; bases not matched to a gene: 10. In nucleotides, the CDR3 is TGTGCCACCCGACCGGGACTAGCGTCCGATACGCAGTATTTT. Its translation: CATRPGLASDTQYF.

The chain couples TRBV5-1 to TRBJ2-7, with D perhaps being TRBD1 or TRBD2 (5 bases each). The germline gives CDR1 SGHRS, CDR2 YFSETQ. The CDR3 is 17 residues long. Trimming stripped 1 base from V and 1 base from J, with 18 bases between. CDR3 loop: CASSLTGASYLSYEQYF. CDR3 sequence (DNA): TGCGCCAGCAGCTTGACCGGGGCCTCTTACCTATCCTACGAGCAGTACTTC.

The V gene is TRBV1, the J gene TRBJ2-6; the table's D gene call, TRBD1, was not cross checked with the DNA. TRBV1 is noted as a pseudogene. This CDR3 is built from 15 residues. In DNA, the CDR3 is TGCACCAGCAGTATGACACAAAGTCGGGCCAACGTCCTGACTTTC. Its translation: CTSSMTQSRANVLTF.

CDR3 DNA sequence: TGTGCCAGCAGTGAAGAAGCGGGGGGTTCCAATGAGCAGTTCTTC. Protein product: CASSEEAGGSNEQFF. The chain couples TRBV6-1 to TRBJ2-1, with 9 positions matching TRBD2. Germline trimming cut 1 base from V and 6 bases from J; bases unmatched to any gene: 4. The CDR3 sequence is 15 residues long. Germline V gene data show CDR1 as MNHNS and CDR2 as SASEGT.

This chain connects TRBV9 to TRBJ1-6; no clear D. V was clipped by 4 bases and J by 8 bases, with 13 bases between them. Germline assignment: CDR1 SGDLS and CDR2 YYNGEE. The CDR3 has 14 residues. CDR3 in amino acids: CASSPRSGYSPLHF. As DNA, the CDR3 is TGTGCCAGCAGCCCCCGGTCGGGGTATTCACCCCTCCACTTT.

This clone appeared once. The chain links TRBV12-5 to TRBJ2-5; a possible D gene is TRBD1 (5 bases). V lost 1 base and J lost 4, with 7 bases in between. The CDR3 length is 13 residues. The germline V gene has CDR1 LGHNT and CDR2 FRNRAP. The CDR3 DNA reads TGTGCTAGTGGTTTGGCCAGGGCAGAGACCCAGTACTTC. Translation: CASGLARAETQYF.

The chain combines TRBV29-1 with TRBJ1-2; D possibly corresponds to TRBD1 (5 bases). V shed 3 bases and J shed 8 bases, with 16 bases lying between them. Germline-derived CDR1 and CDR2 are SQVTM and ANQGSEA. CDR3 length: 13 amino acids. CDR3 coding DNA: TGCAGCGTTGAGAAGGGGAGGGCTGGGGGCTACACCTTC. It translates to CSVEKGRAGGYTF.

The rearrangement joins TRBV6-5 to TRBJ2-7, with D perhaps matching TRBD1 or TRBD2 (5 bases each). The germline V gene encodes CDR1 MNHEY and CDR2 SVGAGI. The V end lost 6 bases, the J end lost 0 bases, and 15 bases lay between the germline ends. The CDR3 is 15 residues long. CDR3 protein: CASRGPGRFSYEQYF. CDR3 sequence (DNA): TGTGCCAGCAGGGGACCAGGCCGGTTCTCCTACGAGCAGTACTTC.

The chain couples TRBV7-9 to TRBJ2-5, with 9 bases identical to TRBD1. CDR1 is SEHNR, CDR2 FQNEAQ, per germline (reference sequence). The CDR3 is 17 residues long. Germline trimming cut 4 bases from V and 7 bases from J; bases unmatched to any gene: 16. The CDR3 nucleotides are TGTGCCAGCAGCTCTGGAACCGGGACAGGGTCCTCTGGGACCCAGTACTTC. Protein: CASSSGTGTGSSGTQYF.